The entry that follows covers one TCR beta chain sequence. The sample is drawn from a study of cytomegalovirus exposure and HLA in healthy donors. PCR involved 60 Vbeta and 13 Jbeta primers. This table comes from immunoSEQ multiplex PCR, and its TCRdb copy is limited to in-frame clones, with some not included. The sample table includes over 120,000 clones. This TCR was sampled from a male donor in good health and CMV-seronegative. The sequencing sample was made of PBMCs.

CDR3 nucleotides: TGTGCCAGCAGCCTACAGTTGATGAACACTGAAGCTTTCTTT. Translating gives CASSLQLMNTEAFF. The chain has TRBV7-9 and TRBJ1-1, with D uncertain. Germline CDR1 SEHNR, CDR2 FQNEAQ (reference sequence). This CDR3 is 14 amino acids long. Trimming removed 5 bases from V and 0 bases from J, with 10 bases in between.